This T cell receptor beta chain was identified in a study of OX40 agonist ivuxolimab in advanced cancers. Study-wide context: Patients were approximately 80% male with ages roughly 20 to 90, mean 60. Under the entry rules, prior anti-PD-1, anti-PD-L1 or anti-CTLA-4 therapy was allowed, and around 36% had some.

CDR1 is MNHEY and CDR2 is SMNVEV in the germline V gene (reference sequence). The CDR3 spans 14 residues. V was trimmed by 8 bases and J by 4 bases, leaving 16 bases between them. Profiled with immunoSEQ multiplex PCR; TCRdb holds only in-frame clones, not every one. This sample carries some 46,000 clones, about 83% of them seen once, and the ten largest clones take around 14%. This TCR derives from an adult with an advanced solid tumor such as melanoma, head and neck, liver or kidney cancer. The sequencing here drew on CD4+ or CD8+ T cells sorted from blood, taken in a trial of the OX40 agonist ivuxolimab. This chain connects TRBV27 to TRBJ2-3; no clear D gene. The CDR3 DNA reads as TGTGCCAGCGGCCCGTGGGGTTCATCAGATACGCAGTATTTT. This translates into CASGPWGSSDTQYF.